This T cell receptor beta chain was documented in a study of monozygotic twins with inflammatory bowel disease. Remarks on this clonotype: Its antigen is unknown.

cDNA was produced in eight separate reactions per sample. Researchers used template switching to add UMIs featuring a 6-nucleotide sample barcode. TCRdb reworked the 5' RACE reads into one entry per CDR3 protein, no DNA. This repertoire comprises hundreds of thousands of distinct CDR3 sequences; its ten largest clones make up 2% to 2.5%. Germline CDR1 is SGHTA and CDR2 is FQGNSA. The CDR3 totals 15 residues. Study outcomes and limitations: Versus healthy twins, IBD patients showed fewer clonotypes shared with others, especially with disease activity. Healthy co-twins had higher TCRbeta inverse Simpson diversity than their IBD twins.

This sequence originates from a human donor with ulcerative colitis or Crohn's disease, or a healthy co-twin of an affected twin (not recorded which). The chain has TRBV7-2 and TRBJ1-1. Material: blood. The CDR3 sequence is CASSLSGMRNTEAFF. The complete variable domain, with remaining parts taken from reference TRBV7-2 and TRBJ1-1, reads GAGVSQSPSNKVTEKGKDVELRCDPISGHTALYWYRQSLGQGLEFLIYFQGNSAPDKSGLPSDRFSAERTGGSVSTLTIQRTQQEDSAVYLCASSLSGMRNTEAFFGQGTRLTVV.